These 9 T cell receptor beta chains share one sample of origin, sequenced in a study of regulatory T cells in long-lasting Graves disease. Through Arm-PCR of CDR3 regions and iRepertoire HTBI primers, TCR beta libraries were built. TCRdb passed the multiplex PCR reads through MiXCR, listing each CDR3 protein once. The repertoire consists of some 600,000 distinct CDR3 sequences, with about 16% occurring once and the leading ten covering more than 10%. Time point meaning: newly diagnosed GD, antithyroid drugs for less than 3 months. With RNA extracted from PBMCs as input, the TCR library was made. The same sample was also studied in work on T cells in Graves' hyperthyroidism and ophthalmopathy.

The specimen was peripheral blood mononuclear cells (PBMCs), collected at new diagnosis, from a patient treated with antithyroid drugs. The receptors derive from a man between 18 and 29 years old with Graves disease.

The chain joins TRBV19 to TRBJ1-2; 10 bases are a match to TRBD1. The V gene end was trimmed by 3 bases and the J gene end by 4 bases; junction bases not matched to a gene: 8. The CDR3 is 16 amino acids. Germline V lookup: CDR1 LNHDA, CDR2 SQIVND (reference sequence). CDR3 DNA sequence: TGTGCCAGTAGTATGTTCCGGGACAGGGGATCCTATGGCTACACCTTC. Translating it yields CASSMFRDRGSYGYTF.

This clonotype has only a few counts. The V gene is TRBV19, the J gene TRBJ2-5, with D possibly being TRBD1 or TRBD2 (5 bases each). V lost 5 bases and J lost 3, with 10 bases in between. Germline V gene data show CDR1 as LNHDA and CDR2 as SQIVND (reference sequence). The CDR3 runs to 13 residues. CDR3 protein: CASSSGTKETQYF. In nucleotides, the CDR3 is TGTGCCAGTAGTTCGGGGACCAAAGAGACCCAGTACTTC. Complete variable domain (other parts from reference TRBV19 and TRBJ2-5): DGGITQSPKYLFRKEGQNVTLSCEQNLNHDAMYWYRQDPGQGLRLIYYSQIVNDFQKGDIAEGYSVSREKKESFPLTVTSAQKNPTAFYLCASSSGTKETQYFGPGTRLLVL.

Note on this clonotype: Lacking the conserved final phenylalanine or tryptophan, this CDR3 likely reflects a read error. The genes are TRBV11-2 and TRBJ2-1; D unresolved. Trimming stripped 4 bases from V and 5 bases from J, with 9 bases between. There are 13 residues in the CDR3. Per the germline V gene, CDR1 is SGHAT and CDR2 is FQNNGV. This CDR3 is CASSYSLNNEQFS. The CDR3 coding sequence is TGTGCCAGCAGCTATTCCCTGAACAATGAGCAGTTCTCC.

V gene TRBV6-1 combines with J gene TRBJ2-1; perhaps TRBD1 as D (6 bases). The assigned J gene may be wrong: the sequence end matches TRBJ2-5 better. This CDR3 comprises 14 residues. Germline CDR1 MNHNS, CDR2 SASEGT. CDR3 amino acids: CASSPQGPQETQYF. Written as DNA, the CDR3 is TGTGCCAGCAGCCCACAGGGTCCCCAAGAGACCCAGTACTTC.

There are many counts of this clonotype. The CDR3 region is CASTGGSYEQYF. In nucleotides, the CDR3 is TGTGCCAGCACCGGGGGTTCCTACGAGCAGTACTTC. The chain joins TRBV3-1 to TRBJ2-7; D perhaps matches TRBD2 (6 bases). Germline CDR1 LGHDT, CDR2 YNNKEL (reference sequence). The ends were cut back, 7 bases at V and 1 base at J, with 8 bases in the middle. The CDR3 runs 12 residues.

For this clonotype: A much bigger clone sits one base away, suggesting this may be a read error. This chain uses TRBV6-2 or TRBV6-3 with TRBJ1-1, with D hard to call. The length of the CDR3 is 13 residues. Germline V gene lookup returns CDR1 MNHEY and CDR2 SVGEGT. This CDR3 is CASSESYNTEASF. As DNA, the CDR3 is TGTGCCAGCAGTGAGTCGTACAACACTGAAGCTTCCTTT.

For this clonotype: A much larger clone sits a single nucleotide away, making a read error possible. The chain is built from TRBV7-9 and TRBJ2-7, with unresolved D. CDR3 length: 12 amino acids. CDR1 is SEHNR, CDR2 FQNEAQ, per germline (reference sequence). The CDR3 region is CAISALSYEQYF. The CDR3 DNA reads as TGTGCCATCAGCGCTCTCTCCTACGAGCAGTACTTC.

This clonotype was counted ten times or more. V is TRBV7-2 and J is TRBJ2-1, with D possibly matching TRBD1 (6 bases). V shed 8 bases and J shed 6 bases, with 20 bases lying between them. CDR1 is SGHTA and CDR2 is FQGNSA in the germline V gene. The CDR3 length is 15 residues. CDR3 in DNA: TGTGCCAGCGCGAGAAAGGGCCCAGGGGTCAATGAGCAGTTCTTC. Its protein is CASARKGPGVNEQFF.

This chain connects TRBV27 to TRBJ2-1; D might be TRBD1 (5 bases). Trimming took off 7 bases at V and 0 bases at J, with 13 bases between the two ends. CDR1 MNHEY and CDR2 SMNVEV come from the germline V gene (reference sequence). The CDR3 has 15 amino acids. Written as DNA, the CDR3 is TGTGCCAGCAATGTAGGGGAAAGCTCCTACAATGAGCAGTTCTTC. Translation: CASNVGESSYNEQFF.